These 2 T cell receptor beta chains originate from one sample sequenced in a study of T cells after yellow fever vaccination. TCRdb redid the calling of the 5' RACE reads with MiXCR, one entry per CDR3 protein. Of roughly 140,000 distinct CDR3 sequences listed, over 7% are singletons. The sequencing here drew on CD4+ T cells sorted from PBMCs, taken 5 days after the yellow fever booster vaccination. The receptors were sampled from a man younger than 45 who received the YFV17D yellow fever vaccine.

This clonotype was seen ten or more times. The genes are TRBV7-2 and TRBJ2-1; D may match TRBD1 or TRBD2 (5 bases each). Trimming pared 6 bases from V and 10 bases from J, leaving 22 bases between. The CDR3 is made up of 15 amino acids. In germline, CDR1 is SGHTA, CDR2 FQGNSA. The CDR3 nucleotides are TGTGCCAGCAGGCCCAGAGGGGACCCCCGTTTGGAGCAGTTCTTC. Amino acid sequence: CASRPRGDPRLEQFF.

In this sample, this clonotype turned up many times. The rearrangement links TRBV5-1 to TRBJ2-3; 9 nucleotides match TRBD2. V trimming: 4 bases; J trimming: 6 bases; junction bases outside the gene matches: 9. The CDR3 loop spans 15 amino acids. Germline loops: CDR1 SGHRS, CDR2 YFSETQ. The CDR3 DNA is TGCGCCAGCAGCCGATTAGCGGGAGCAGGGGATACGCAGTATTTT. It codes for CASSRLAGAGDTQYF.